A selection of T cell receptor beta chains follows, all from one sample in a study of CD8+ T cells in alopecia areata. The repertoire was sequenced with immunoSEQ multiplex PCR; TCRdb's copy has only in-frame clones and lacks some. The repertoire holds 100,000 to 150,000 clones, with 35% to 40% as singletons. Sequences were obtained from CD4+ T cells sorted from blood. The receptors shown here come from a human donor with alopecia areata. The CDR3 runs from the conserved cysteine through the conserved F or W. A D gene is named only where the DNA matches it firmly. Clone size is given for some rows only: seen once, a few or many times, or a class if the clone is expanded.

d_call j_call clone_size v_call cdr3_aa cdr3_nt
. TRBJ2-1 few TRBV23-1 CASSPSAYNEQFF TGCGCCAGCAGTCCCTCCGCCTACAATGAGCAGTTCTTC
. TRBJ2-7 . TRBV9 CASSVAASDSYEQYF TGTGCCAGCAGCGTAGCTGCGAGTGATTCCTACGAGCAGTACTTC
. TRBJ2-2 . TRBV25-1 CASSEHTGRAGELFF TGTGCCAGCAGTGAACACACCGGGCGCGCCGGGGAGCTGTTTTTT
. TRBJ2-5 . TRBV28 CASQDSLETQYF TGTGCCAGCCAGGACTCCCTGGAGACCCAGTACTTC
. TRBJ2-6 . TRBV30 CAWSVPGVSGANVLTF TGTGCCTGGAGTGTTCCGGGCGTTTCTGGGGCCAACGTCCTGACTTTC
. TRBJ2-1 few TRBV21-1 CASSKGEEFF TGTGCCAGCAGCAAAGGGGAAGAGTTCTTC
. TRBJ1-2 . TRBV6-5 CASSRGGYGYTF TGTGCCAGCAGCAGGGGCGGGTATGGCTACACCTTC
. TRBJ1-5 few TRBV19 CASSMRRRDQPQHF TGTGCCAGTAGTATGAGGAGGAGGGACCAGCCCCAGCATTTT
TRBD1 TRBJ1-5 . TRBV7-8 CASSLNRGGQPQHF TGTGCCAGCAGCTTAAACAGGGGCGGTCAGCCCCAGCATTTT
. TRBJ2-1 . TRBV6-5 CASSPMGNERFF TGTGCCAGCAGCCCTATGGGAAATGAGCGGTTCTTC
. TRBJ2-3 few TRBV7-2 CASSLVATSTDTQYF TGTGCCAGCAGCTTAGTAGCGACGAGCACAGATACGCAGTATTTT
TRBD1 TRBJ1-4 few TRBV7-9 CASRPPGQRNEKLFF TGTGCCAGCAGACCTCCGGGACAGCGGAATGAAAAACTGTTTTTT
. TRBJ2-1 . TRBV29-1 CSVEERLF TGCAGCGTTGAAGAACGGCTCTTC
. TRBJ2-1 . TRBV25-1 CASSEGLGVDSLEQFF TGTGCCAGCAGTGAAGGTCTGGGGGTGGATTCACTTGAGCAGTTCTTC
. TRBJ1-1 few TRBV29-1 CSVEGQPNTEAFF TGCAGCGTTGAAGGGCAACCGAACACTGAAGCTTTCTTT
. TRBJ2-1 few TRBV29-1 CSVSRVDNEQFF TGCAGCGTTTCAAGGGTGGACAATGAGCAGTTCTTC
. TRBJ1-4 . TRBV23-1 CASKPSGMNEKLFF TGCGCCAGCAAACCTTCGGGGATGAATGAAAAACTGTTTTTT
. TRBJ2-5 . TRBV4-3 CASSQDRDRAQYF TGCGCCAGCAGCCAAGATAGGGATAGGGCCCAGTACTTC
TRBD1 TRBJ1-5 few TRBV29-1 CSVAGGDSQPQHF TGCAGCGTTGCTGGGGGGGACAGTCAGCCCCAGCATTTT
. TRBJ2-2 few TRBV5-1 CASSWQGLGAGELFF TGCGCCAGCAGCTGGCAGGGCCTCGGGGCCGGGGAGCTGTTTTTT
. TRBJ1-5 . TRBV30 CAWTVRGSNNQPQHF TGTGCCTGGACCGTACGGGGTTCGAACAATCAGCCCCAGCATTTT
TRBD2 TRBJ2-7 . TRBV5-1 CASSMTSGNYEQYF TGCGCCAGCAGCATGACTAGCGGGAACTACGAGCAGTACTTC
. TRBJ2-1 few TRBV29-1 CSVGDLWANEQFF TGCAGCGTGGGAGATTTGTGGGCCAATGAGCAGTTCTTC
. TRBJ2-7 . TRBV28 CASSSPSHQPEQYF TGTGCCAGCAGTTCTCCCTCCCACCAGCCCGAGCAGTACTTC
. TRBJ2-1 few TRBV7-7 CASSLGQSHVSYNEQFF TGTGCTAGCAGCTTAGGACAGTCGCACGTCTCCTACAATGAGCAGTTCTTC
. TRBJ1-1 many TRBV18 CASSQGRAPNTEAFF TGTGCCAGCTCACAAGGGAGGGCACCGAACACTGAAGCTTTCTTT
. TRBJ2-5 . TRBV7-2 CASSPDYIGGTQYF TGTGCCAGCAGCCCGGACTATATAGGGGGGACCCAGTACTTC
. TRBJ1-6 . TRBV11-2 CASSLDVGLIATPLHF TGTGCCAGCAGCTTAGATGTCGGGTTAATAGCGACACCCCTCCACTTT